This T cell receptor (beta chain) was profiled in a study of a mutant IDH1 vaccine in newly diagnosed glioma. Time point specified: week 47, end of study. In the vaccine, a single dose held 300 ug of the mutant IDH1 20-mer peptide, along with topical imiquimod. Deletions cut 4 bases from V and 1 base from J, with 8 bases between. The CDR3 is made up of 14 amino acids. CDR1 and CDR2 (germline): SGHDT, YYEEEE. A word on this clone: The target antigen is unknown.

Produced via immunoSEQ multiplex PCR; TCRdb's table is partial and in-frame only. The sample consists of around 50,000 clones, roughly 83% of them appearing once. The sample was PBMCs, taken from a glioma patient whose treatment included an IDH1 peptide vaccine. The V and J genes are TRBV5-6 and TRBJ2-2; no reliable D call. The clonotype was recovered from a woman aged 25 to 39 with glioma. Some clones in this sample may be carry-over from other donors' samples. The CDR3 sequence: CASSPLWNTGELFF. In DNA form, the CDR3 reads TGTGCCAGCAGCCCCTTGTGGAACACCGGGGAGCTGTTTTTT. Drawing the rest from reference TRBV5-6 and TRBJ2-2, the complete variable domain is DAGVTQSPTHLIKTRGQQVTLRCSPKSGHDTVSWYQQALGQGPQFIFQYYEEEERQRGNFPDRFSGHQFPNYSSELNVNALLLGDSALYLCASSPLWNTGELFFGEGSRLTVL.